These T cell receptor beta chains were read from a single sample in a study of shared clonotypes between healthy human individuals. The protocol was immunoSEQ multiplex PCR, while the TCRdb copy is restricted to in-frame clones and leaves out a portion. Of approximately 2,300,000 clones listed, 80% to 95% are singletons. The sequencing sample was made of naive CD4+ T cells from PBMCs. The receptors were sampled from a man aged 18 to 29 in good health. Some clones in this sample may be carry-over from other donors' samples. CDR3s leave out the opening cysteine and the closing phenylalanine or tryptophan.

CDR3 length: 11; V gene: TRBV21-1; CDR3 protein: ASYLRGSTEAF
CDR3 length: 14; V gene: TRBV28; CDR3 protein: ASSYDMGYSGNTIY
CDR3 length: 12; V gene: TRBV5-4; CDR3 protein: ASTREGLFYEQY
CDR3 length: 13; V gene: TRBV7-9; CDR3 protein: ASSLLGQGVSPLH
CDR3 length: 13; V gene: TRBV5-1; CDR3 protein: ASSLGGDRGRRYT
CDR3 length: 15; V gene: TRBV19; CDR3 protein: ASSLGTGGNLWKPQH
CDR3 length: 13; V gene: TRBV9; CDR3 protein: ASSAEPGRTGELF
CDR3 length: 10; V gene: TRBV30; CDR3 protein: AADRGRNEQF
CDR3 length: 12; V gene: TRBV5-1; CDR3 protein: ASSLGRGGEKLF
CDR3 length: 14; V gene: TRBV14; CDR3 protein: ASSQVRVSSYNEQF
CDR3 length: 12; V gene: TRBV11-2; CDR3 protein: ASSSWTGDSEQY
CDR3 length: 11; V gene: TRBV7-3; CDR3 protein: ASSPRTGEGYT
CDR3 length: 10; V gene: TRBV7-2; CDR3 protein: ASSFPMYEQF
CDR3 length: 14; V gene: TRBV27; CDR3 protein: ASSSGLAGPSYEQY
CDR3 length: 17; V gene: TRBV6-1; CDR3 protein: ASSGASRTGGLMNTEAF
CDR3 length: 12; V gene: TRBV9; CDR3 protein: ASSVDPHTDTQY
CDR3 length: 13; V gene: TRBV7-3; CDR3 protein: ASSLLGSNTDTQY
CDR3 length: 11; V gene: TRBV29-1; CDR3 protein: SGRSLSTDTQY
CDR3 length: 13; V gene: TRBV11-2; CDR3 protein: ASSLELAAQETQY
CDR3 length: 13; V gene: TRBV7-9; CDR3 protein: ASSRKGVYQETQY
CDR3 length: 11; V gene: TRBV4-2; CDR3 protein: ASSQDPPGTQY
CDR3 length: 15; V gene: TRBV23-1; CDR3 protein: ASSQTDGRPNTGELF
CDR3 length: 12; V gene: TRBV18; CDR3 protein: ASSPINGNTEAF
CDR3 length: 12; V gene: TRBV14; CDR3 protein: ASSHQNRGDTQY
CDR3 length: 14; V gene: TRBV28; CDR3 protein: ASSPGGRGSYNEQF
CDR3 length: 15; V gene: TRBV16; CDR3 protein: ASSQSGLLAGGYEQY
CDR3 length: 15; V gene: TRBV4-1; CDR3 protein: ASSDRLPQGTNEKLF
CDR3 length: 13; V gene: TRBV27; CDR3 protein: ASKGLAGGDNEQF
CDR3 length: 13; V gene: TRBV28; CDR3 protein: ASSPRSGSTDTQY
CDR3 length: 14; V gene: TRBV4-2; CDR3 protein: ASSYGTSGIRNEQF
CDR3 length: 12; V gene: TRBV4-1; CDR3 protein: ASSQGGRGYEQY
CDR3 length: 11; V gene: TRBV11-2; CDR3 protein: ASSLSGLEKLF
CDR3 length: 10; V gene: TRBV5-1; CDR3 protein: ASPERVREQF
CDR3 length: 13; V gene: TRBV2; CDR3 protein: ASSDGLPSYNEQF
CDR3 length: 16; V gene: TRBV11-2; CDR3 protein: ASSLRASGREDTGELF
CDR3 length: 12; V gene: TRBV7-2; CDR3 protein: ASSLERVGDTQY
CDR3 length: 13; V gene: TRBV19; CDR3 protein: ASSFGQLSGNTIY
CDR3 length: 10; V gene: TRBV6-5; CDR3 protein: ASRMGATEAF
CDR3 length: 11; V gene: TRBV5-4; CDR3 protein: ASSLDGSETQY
CDR3 length: 14; V gene: TRBV18; CDR3 protein: ASSPNWGRANTEAF
CDR3 length: 14; V gene: TRBV5-1; CDR3 protein: ASSPTSGDPTGELF
CDR3 length: 12; V gene: TRBV7-2; CDR3 protein: ASSYGQSQETQY
CDR3 length: 14; V gene: TRBV28; CDR3 protein: ASSFTAGPNTGELF